Given below is one T cell receptor beta chain in context. The data stem from a study of blood T cell repertoires in COVID-19. Germline V CDR1 and CDR2: ENHRY, SYGVKD. With 4 bases clipped from V and 0 bases from J, the junction kept 6 bases outside the gene matches. The CDR3 contains 15 residues. The method was immunoSEQ multiplex PCR; TCRdb's version includes in-frame clones alone and lacks a portion of them. There are 150,000 to 200,000 clones in the sample; 86% occur only once, and 5.5% to 8.5% lies in the top ten. V usage is TRBV10-3 and J usage is TRBJ2-7, with 7 bases identical to TRBD1. The sequenced sample was peripheral blood. The sequence was obtained from a woman aged 80 or older in a cohort sampled during active or convalescent COVID-19. In DNA, the CDR3 is TGTGCCATCAGTGGGGAACAGGGGATCTCCTACGAGCAGTACTTC. Protein sequence: CAISGEQGISYEQYF.